This entry concerns a single T cell receptor (beta chain). The record originates from a study of blood T cell repertoires in COVID-19. Turning to the study itself: From T cells, B-cell-depleted T cells, or PBMCs came the material, which was cDNA or gDNA.

The repertoire was sequenced with immunoSEQ multiplex PCR; TCRdb's copy has only in-frame clones and lacks some. This table has 90,000 to 110,000 clones, around 80% appearing once. The source of this sequence is a woman older than 75 with acute or convalescent COVID-19. The sample taken for sequencing was peripheral blood.

CDR3 in amino acids: CASSLAAGDRPLHF. For the CDR3, the DNA is TGTGCCAGCAGCTTGGCGGCAGGGGATAGACCCCTCCACTTT. The gene calls are TRBV5-5 and TRBJ1-6; D is perhaps TRBD1 (6 bases). Germline values: CDR1 SGHKS, CDR2 YYEKEE (reference sequence). The CDR3 runs 14 residues. The V end lost 0 bases, the J end lost 12 bases, and 13 bases lay between the germline ends.